The 20 T cell receptor beta chains presented below share a single source sample, sequenced in a study of technical replicates of blood from several donors. The method was immunoSEQ multiplex PCR; TCRdb's version includes in-frame clones alone and lacks a portion of them. Found here are roughly 65,000 clones, 75% to 90% of them singletons; the top ten hold about 4.6%. Material: PBMCs. The receptors originated from a human donor in good health. Some clones in this sample may be carry-over from other donors' samples.

This clone was picked up one time. This chain connects TRBV10-3 to TRBJ1-3; 9 nucleotides line up with TRBD1. The CDR3 runs 16 residues. J lost 4 bases, V lost 2 bases, and 6 bases had no gene match. The germline gives CDR1 ENHRY, CDR2 SYGVKD. The CDR3 nucleotides are TGTGCCATCAGTGAGGCTACAGGGGGCGCCGGAAACACCATATATTTT. Its protein is CAISEATGGAGNTIYF.

The chain uses TRBV7-7 and TRBJ2-5; D is unresolved. Germline V gene sequence: CDR1 SSHAT, CDR2 FNYEAQ (reference sequence). Trimming cost V 5 bases and J 7 bases, with 17 bases left between them. The CDR3 runs 14 residues. The CDR3 here is CASSPPGGPLTQYF. For the CDR3, the DNA is TGTGCCAGCAGCCCGCCCGGCGGTCCCCTGACCCAGTACTTC.

This clone was counted at least ten times. The rearrangement links TRBV5-1 to TRBJ2-2; 11 nucleotides agree with TRBD1. CDR3 size: 17 residues. CDR1 SGHRS and CDR2 YFSETQ come from the germline V gene. The junction had 10 bases not matched to a gene; V was cut back by 3 bases and J by 6 bases. The CDR3 loop reads CASSYTRTGGNSGELFF. The CDR3 DNA is TGCGCCAGCAGCTATACTAGGACAGGGGGCAATTCCGGGGAGCTGTTTTTT.

The J gene is TRBJ2-7, the V gene TRBV5-1; D uncertain. Germline loops: CDR1 SGHRS, CDR2 YFSETQ. V was cut by 4 bases and J by 7 bases, with 12 bases left in between. The CDR3 is made up of 12 amino acids. The CDR3 DNA reads TGCGCCAGCAGCAGAGAACTCGGGGAGCAGTACTTC. Encoded protein: CASSRELGEQYF.

This chain connects TRBV18 to TRBJ2-7; D uncertain. This CDR3 comprises 13 residues. Germline assignment: CDR1 KGHSH and CDR2 LQKENI. Trimming took off 8 bases at V and 1 base at J, with 12 bases between the two ends. This chain's CDR3 is CASHVTDSYEQYF. The CDR3 DNA reads TGTGCCAGCCATGTGACTGATTCCTACGAGCAGTACTTC.

This clone was counted ten times or more. The chain employs TRBV6-5 and TRBJ1-1, with 7 bases that match TRBD1. The CDR3 contains 13 residues. Trimming cost V 6 bases and J 2 bases; bases outside gene matches: 3. CDR1 is MNHEY and CDR2 is SVGAGI in the germline V gene. The CDR3 region is CASRGQLNTEAFF. The CDR3 DNA follows: TGTGCCAGCAGGGGACAGCTTAACACTGAAGCTTTCTTT.

The rearrangement links TRBV19 to TRBJ2-6; D is undetermined. In germline, CDR1 is LNHDA, CDR2 SQIVND (reference sequence). Trimming removed 2 bases at V and 0 bases at J, with 2 bases between. This CDR3 has 14 amino acids. The CDR3 DNA reads TGTGCCAGTAGTATACGCTCTGGGGCCAACGTCCTGACTTTC. Amino acids: CASSIRSGANVLTF.

J is TRBJ2-2 and V is TRBV18, with D perhaps matching TRBD2 (5 bases). The CDR3 runs 14 residues. Between the trimmed V and J ends, which lost 3 bases and 4 bases, there was a span of 9 bases. Germline V gene sequence: CDR1 KGHSH, CDR2 LQKENI. The CDR3 here is CASSPGVTTGELFF. In DNA form, the CDR3 reads TGTGCCAGCTCACCGGGAGTGACCACCGGGGAGCTGTTTTTT.

This chain uses TRBV21-1 with TRBJ1-1. TRBV21-1 corresponds to a pseudogene. The CDR3 is 16 amino acids. As DNA, the CDR3 is TGTGCCAGCAGCCTTGAGCGGGGCGATCAGGGCACTGAAGCTTTCTTT. It translates to CASSLERGDQGTEAFF.

The chain links TRBV9 to TRBJ1-4; D is unresolved. The germline V and J ends were trimmed by 0 bases and 8 bases, with 11 bases remaining between them. The CDR3 is 14 residues long. Per germline, CDR1 SGDLS and CDR2 YYNGEE. CDR3 bases: TGTGCCAGCAGCGTAGGTTCTAGCTCCGAAAAACTGTTTTTT. Its protein product is CASSVGSSSEKLFF.

The genes are TRBV18 and TRBJ2-1; 10 bases are shared with TRBD2. With 3 bases clipped from V and 7 bases from J, the junction kept 12 bases outside the gene matches. Germline V gene data show CDR1 as KGHSH and CDR2 as LQKENI. The CDR3 length is 17 residues. This chain's CDR3 is CASSPALVSGRVNEQFF. The CDR3 DNA reads as TGTGCCAGCTCACCGGCGCTGGTCAGCGGGAGGGTGAATGAGCAGTTCTTC.

This sequence joins TRBV20-1 and TRBJ1-1; TRBD1 aligns across 8 bases. CDR1 is DFQATT and CDR2 is SNEGSKA in the germline V gene (reference sequence). The ends lost 2 bases at V and 12 bases at J; junction bases unmatched: 5. This CDR3 region has 11 residues. The CDR3 nucleotides read TGCAGTGCTAGAAGACAGGGGTGGACTTTCTTT. This sequence encodes CSARRQGWTFF.

The chain is built from TRBV18 and TRBJ1-1; tentative D call: TRBD1 (5 bases). This CDR3 has 14 amino acids. Trimming shortened V by 6 bases and J by 2 bases, and 13 bases separated the two germline ends. Germline-derived CDR1 and CDR2 are KGHSH and LQKENI. CDR3 loop: CASSPPGLNTEAFF. DNA for the CDR3: TGTGCCAGCTCGCCGCCGGGACTCAACACTGAAGCTTTCTTT.

This chain uses TRBV2 with TRBJ2-2, with D uncertain. V was shortened by 7 bases and J by 1 base, with 7 bases between the two germline ends. CDR3 length: 13 amino acids. CDR1 is SNHLY, CDR2 FYNNEI, per germline. The CDR3 loop reads CASMAENTGELFF. In DNA, the CDR3 is TGTGCCAGCATGGCGGAGAACACCGGGGAGCTGTTTTTT.

CDR3: CSVGAGTDTQYF. CDR3 DNA: TGCAGCGTTGGAGCTGGTACAGATACGCAGTATTTT. V is TRBV29-1 and J is TRBJ2-3; D not resolved. This CDR3 spans 12 amino acids. Trimming removed 4 bases at V and 3 bases at J, with 8 bases between. Germline V gene sequence: CDR1 SQVTM, CDR2 ANQGSEA.

This chain connects TRBV6-5 to TRBJ1-4, with D possibly TRBD1 on 6 matching bases. V lost 6 bases, J lost 0 bases, and 11 bases lay in between. Germline CDR1 and CDR2: MNHEY and SVGAGI. The CDR3 runs 15 residues. The chain's CDR3 is CASSRGGSTNEKLFF. Written as DNA, the CDR3 is TGTGCCAGCAGCCGAGGGGGATCAACTAATGAAAAACTGTTTTTT.

This clone was counted a few times. The chain joins TRBV5-1 to TRBJ1-1; 10 bases fit TRBD1. This CDR3 comprises 14 residues. Germline V gives CDR1 SGHRS, CDR2 YFSETQ. Trimming cost V 5 bases and J 2 bases; bases outside gene matches: 3. This CDR3 reads CASRGQGLNTEAFF. CDR3 sequence (DNA): TGCGCCAGCAGGGGACAGGGGCTTAACACTGAAGCTTTCTTT.

The chain carries TRBV28 and TRBJ1-5; D unresolved. Looked up from germline, CDR1 is MDHEN and CDR2 is SYDVKM. Trimming cost V 5 bases and J 5 bases, with 13 bases left between them. This CDR3 has 14 residues. The CDR3 DNA reads TGTGCCAGCAGTCCGAATCTGGCCGATCAGCCCCAGCATTTT. Its translation: CASSPNLADQPQHF. Based on the CDR3 plus reference TRBV28 and TRBJ1-5, the full variable domain is DVKVTQSSRYLVKRTGEKVFLECVQDMDHENMFWYRQDPGLGLRLIYFSYDVKMKEKGDIPEGYSVSREKKERFSLILESASTNQTSMYLCASSPNLADQPQHFGDGTRLSIL.

The chain couples TRBV7-6 to TRBJ1-5; D ambiguous. Trimming stripped 2 bases from V and 2 bases from J, with 7 bases between. This CDR3 comprises 14 residues. Per germline, CDR1 SGHVS and CDR2 FNYEAQ. The CDR3 here is CASSLMQGNQPQHF. DNA of the CDR3: TGTGCCAGCAGCTTAATGCAGGGCAATCAGCCCCAGCATTTT.

The chain combines TRBV7-9 with TRBJ2-3, with unresolved D. Trimming removed 5 bases at V and 0 bases at J, with 6 bases between. Per the germline V gene, CDR1 is SEHNR and CDR2 is FQNEAQ (reference sequence). The CDR3 sequence is 13 residues long. CDR3 nucleotide sequence: TGTGCCAGCAGCACCACTAGCACAGATACGCAGTATTTT. Translation: CASSTTSTDTQYF.